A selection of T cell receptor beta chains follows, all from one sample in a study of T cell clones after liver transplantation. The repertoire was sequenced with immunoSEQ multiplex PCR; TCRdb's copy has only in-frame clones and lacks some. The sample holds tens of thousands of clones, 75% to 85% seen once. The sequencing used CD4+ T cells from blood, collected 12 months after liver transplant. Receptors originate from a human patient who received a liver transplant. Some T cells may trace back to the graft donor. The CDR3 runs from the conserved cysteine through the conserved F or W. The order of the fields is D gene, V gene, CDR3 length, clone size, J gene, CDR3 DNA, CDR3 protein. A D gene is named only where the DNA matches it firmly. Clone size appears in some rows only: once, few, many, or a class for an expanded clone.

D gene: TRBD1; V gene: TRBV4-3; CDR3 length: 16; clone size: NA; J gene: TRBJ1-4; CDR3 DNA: TGCGCCAGCAGCCAAGTGCGGGGACAGGGTAACGAAAAACTGTTTTTT; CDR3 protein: CASSQVRGQGNEKLFF
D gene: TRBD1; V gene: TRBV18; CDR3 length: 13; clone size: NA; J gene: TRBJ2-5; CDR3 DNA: TGTGCCAGCTCAACTGGGACAGAAGAGACCCAGTACTTC; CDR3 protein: CASSTGTEETQYF
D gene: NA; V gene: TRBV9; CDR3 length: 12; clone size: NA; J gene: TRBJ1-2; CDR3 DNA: TGTGCCAGCAGCGCGGAGGGCTATGGCTACACCTTC; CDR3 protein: CASSAEGYGYTF
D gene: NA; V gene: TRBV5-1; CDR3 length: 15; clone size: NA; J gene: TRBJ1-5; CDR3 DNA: TGCGCCAGCAGCTGGAGTGGGGGGGCGGGTCAGCCCCAGCATTTT; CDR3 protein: CASSWSGGAGQPQHF
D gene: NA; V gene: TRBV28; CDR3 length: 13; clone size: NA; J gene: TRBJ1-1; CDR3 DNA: TGTGCCAGCAGCTTCTTGGGAACCACTGAAGCTTTCTTT; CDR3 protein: CASSFLGTTEAFF
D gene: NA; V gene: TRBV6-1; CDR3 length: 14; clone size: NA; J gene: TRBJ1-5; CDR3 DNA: TGTGCCAGCAGTCCCCGAGGGGGCAATCAGCCCCAGCATTTT; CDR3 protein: CASSPRGGNQPQHF
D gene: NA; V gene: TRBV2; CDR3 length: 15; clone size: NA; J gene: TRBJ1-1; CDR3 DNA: TGTGCCAGCAGCCCCGGGCCCGGGAGGAACACTGAAGCTTTCTTT; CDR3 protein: CASSPGPGRNTEAFF
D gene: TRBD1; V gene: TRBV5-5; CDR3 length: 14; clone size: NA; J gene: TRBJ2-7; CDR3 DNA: TGTGCCAGCAGCCACGACCGGGACAGCTACGAGCAGTACTTC; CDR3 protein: CASSHDRDSYEQYF
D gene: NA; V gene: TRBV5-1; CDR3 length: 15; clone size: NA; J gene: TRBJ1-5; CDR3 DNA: TGCGCCAGCAGCGTAATCGGACATCCCAATCAGCCCCAGCATTTT; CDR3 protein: CASSVIGHPNQPQHF
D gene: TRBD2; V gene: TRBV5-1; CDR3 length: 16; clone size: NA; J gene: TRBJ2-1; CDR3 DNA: TGCGCCAGCAGCTTGGAGGGACTAGCGGATTACAATGAGCAGTTCTTC; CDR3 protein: CASSLEGLADYNEQFF
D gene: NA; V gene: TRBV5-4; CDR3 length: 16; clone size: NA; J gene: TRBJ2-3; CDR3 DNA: TGTGCCAGCAGCCCCCGACAGTCCAGTGCAATTGATACGCAGTATTTT; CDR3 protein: CASSPRQSSAIDTQYF
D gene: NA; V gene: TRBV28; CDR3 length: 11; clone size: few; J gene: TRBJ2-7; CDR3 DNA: TGTGCTACTTACAGGGTAGGCGAGCAGTACTTC; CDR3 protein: CATYRVGEQYF
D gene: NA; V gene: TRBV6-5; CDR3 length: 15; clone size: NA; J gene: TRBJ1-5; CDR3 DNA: TGTGCCAGCAGTTACTCAGGGCATAGCAATCAGCCCCAGCATTTT; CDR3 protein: CASSYSGHSNQPQHF
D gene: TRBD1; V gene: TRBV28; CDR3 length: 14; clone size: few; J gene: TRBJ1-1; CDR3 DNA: TGTGCCAGCAGTCACAGGGGGGAAAACACTGAAGCTTTCTTT; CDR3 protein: CASSHRGENTEAFF
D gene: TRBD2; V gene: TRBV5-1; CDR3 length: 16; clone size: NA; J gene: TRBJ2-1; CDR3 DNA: TGCGCCAGCAGCTTGGTGGGTCTAGCGGGGGTCTATGAGCAGTTCTTC; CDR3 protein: CASSLVGLAGVYEQFF
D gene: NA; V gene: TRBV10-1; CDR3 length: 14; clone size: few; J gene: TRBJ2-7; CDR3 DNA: TGCGCCAGCCACCCGACACCGGGATCCTACGAGCAGTACTTC; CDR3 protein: CASHPTPGSYEQYF
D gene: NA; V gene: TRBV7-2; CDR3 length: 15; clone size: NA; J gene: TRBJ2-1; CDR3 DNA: TGTGCCAGCAGCCCCCTCCCACATTTCAATAATGAGCAGTTCTTC; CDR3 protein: CASSPLPHFNNEQFF
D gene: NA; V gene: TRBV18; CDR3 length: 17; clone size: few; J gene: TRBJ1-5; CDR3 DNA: TGTGCCAGCCCTGCCTGCGAGGGGCGGGTAAGCAATCAGCCCCAGCATTTT; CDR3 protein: CASPACEGRVSNQPQHF
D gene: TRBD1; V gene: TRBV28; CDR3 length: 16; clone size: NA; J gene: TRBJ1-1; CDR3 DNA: TGTGCCAGCAGTTCAGGGGGTCTACGTCAGAACACTGAAGCTTTCTTT; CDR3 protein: CASSSGGLRQNTEAFF
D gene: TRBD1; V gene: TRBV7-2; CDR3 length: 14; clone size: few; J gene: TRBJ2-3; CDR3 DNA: TGTGCCAGCAGCTTCGGACAGGGGGCAGGCACGCAGTATTTT; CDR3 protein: CASSFGQGAGTQYF
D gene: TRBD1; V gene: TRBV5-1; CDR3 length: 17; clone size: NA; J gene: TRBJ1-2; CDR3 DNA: TGCGCCAGCAGCTTGCTTGAGACAGGGGGCGCATCCGATGGCTACACCTTC; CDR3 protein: CASSLLETGGASDGYTF
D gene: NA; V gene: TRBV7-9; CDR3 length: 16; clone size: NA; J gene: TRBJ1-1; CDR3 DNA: TGTGCCAGCAGCCCCCCCGGGGGGGGCAAGGGGACTGAAGCTTTCTTT; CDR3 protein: CASSPPGGGKGTEAFF
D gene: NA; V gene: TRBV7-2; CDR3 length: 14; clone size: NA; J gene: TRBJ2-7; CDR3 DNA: TGTGCCAGCAGCCCAAGGGGGACCACCTACGAGCAGTACTTC; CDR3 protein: CASSPRGTTYEQYF
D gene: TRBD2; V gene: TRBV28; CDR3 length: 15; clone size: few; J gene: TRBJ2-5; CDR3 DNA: TGTGCCAGCAGCCGGACTAGCGGAATGGAAGAGACCCAGTACTTC; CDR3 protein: CASSRTSGMEETQYF
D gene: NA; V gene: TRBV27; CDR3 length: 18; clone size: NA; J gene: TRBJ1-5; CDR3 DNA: TGTGCCAGCAGTTTAGGGACCCCCGGCAGGCCACCTCAGAGGACCCAGCATTTT; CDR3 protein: CASSLGTPGRPPQRTQHF
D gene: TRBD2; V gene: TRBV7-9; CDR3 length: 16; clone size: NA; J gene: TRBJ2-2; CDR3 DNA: TGTGCCAGCAGCCCTCGCGGGCGGGAGGTCACCGGGGAGCTGTTTTTT; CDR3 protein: CASSPRGREVTGELFF
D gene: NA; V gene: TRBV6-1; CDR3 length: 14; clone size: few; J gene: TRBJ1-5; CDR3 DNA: TGTGCCACCCGGACAGCAAATAACAATCAGCCCCAGCATTTT; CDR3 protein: CATRTANNNQPQHF
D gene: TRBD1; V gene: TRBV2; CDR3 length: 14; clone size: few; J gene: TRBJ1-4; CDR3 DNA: TGTGCCAGCAGAGACAGGGGGGGGAGAGAAAAACTGTTTTTT; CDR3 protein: CASRDRGGREKLFF
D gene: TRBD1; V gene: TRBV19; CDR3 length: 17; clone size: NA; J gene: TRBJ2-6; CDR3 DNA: TGTGCCAGTAGTATGACAGGGGCTCACTCTGGGGCCAACGTCCTGACTTTC; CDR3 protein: CASSMTGAHSGANVLTF
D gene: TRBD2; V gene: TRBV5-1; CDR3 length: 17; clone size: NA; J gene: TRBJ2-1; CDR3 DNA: TGCGCCAGCAGCCCACGCCTGGGGACTAGCGGGAGGGATGAGCAGTTCTTC; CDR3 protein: CASSPRLGTSGRDEQFF
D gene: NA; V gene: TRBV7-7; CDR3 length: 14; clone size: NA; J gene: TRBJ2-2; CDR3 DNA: TGTGCTAGCAGCCCGCAAACAGGGTACGGGGAGCTGTTTTTT; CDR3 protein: CASSPQTGYGELFF
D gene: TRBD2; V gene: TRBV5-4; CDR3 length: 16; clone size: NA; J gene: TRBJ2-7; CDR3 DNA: TGTACCAGCAGCTCCGGATGGACTAGCGGGAGGTACGAGCAGTACTTC; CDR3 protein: CTSSSGWTSGRYEQYF
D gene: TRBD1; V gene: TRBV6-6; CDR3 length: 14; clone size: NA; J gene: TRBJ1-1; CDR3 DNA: TGTGCCAGCAGTCGGGACAGATCGAACACTGAAGCTTTCTTT; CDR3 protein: CASSRDRSNTEAFF
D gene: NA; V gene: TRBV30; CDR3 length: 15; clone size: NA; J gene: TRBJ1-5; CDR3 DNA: TGTGCCTGGAGTGCGGGGAGCGCGAGCAATCAGCCCCAGCATTTT; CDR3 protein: CAWSAGSASNQPQHF
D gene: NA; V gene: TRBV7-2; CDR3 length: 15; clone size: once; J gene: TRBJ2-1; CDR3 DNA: TGTGCCAGCAGCTTAGAGCAGGGGTCCTACAATGAGCAGTTCTTC; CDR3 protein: CASSLEQGSYNEQFF
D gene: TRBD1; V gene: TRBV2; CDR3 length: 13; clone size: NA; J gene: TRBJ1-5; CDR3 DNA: TGTGCCAGCGGGACAGATAGCAATCAGCCCCAGCATTTT; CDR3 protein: CASGTDSNQPQHF
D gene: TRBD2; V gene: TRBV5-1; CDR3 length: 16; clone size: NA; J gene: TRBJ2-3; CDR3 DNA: TGCGCCAGCAGCGGGCGACTAGCGGGAGGAACAGATACGCAGTATTTT; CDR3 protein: CASSGRLAGGTDTQYF
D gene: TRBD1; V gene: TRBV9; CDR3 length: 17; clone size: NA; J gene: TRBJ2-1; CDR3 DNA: TGTGCCAGCAGCAAAGGACAGGGGATAAGGACCTACAATGAGCAGTTCTTC; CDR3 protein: CASSKGQGIRTYNEQFF
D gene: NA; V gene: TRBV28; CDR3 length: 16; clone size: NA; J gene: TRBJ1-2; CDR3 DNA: TGTGCCAGCAGGGTCGGGGGTATGGGGGGAAACTATGGCTACACCTTC; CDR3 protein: CASRVGGMGGNYGYTF
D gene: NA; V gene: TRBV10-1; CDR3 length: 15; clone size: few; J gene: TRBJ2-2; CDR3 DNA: TGCGCCAGCAGTGAATTAGCCAGGGGCACCGGGGAGCTGTTTTTT; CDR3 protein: CASSELARGTGELFF
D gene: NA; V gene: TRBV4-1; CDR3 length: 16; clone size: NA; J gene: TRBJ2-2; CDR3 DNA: TGCGCCAGCAGCCAGGAGGGGAGAACGGGCGACGGGGAGCTGTTTTTT; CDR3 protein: CASSQEGRTGDGELFF
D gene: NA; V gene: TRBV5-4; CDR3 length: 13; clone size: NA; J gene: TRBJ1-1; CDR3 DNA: TGTGCCAGCAGCCCGGACAGCAACACTGAAGCTTTCTTT; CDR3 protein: CASSPDSNTEAFF
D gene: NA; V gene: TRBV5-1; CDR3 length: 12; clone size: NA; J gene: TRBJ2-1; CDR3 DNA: TGCGCCAGCAGCTTGAGCACCAATGAGCAGTTCTTC; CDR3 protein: CASSLSTNEQFF
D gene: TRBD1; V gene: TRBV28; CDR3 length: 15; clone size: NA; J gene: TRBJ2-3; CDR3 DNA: TGTGCCAGCAGTCCCTACAGGGGTGAAACAGATACGCAGTATTTT; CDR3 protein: CASSPYRGETDTQYF
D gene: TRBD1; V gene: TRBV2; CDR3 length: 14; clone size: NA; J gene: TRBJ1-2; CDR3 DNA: TGTGCCAGCAGTGCCCGTGGGACAGGCTATGGCTACACCTTC; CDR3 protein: CASSARGTGYGYTF
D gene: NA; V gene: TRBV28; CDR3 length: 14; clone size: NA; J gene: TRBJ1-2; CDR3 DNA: TGTGCCAGCAGTTTATCCCCGTCTCTCGGGGGCTACACCTTC; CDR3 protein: CASSLSPSLGGYTF
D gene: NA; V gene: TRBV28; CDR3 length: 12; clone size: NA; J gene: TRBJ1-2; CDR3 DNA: TGTGCCAGCAGTTGGGGGGACTATGGCTACACCTTC; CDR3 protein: CASSWGDYGYTF
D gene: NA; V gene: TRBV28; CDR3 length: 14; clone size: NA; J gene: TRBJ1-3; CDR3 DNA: TGTGCCAGCAGTCGAGGGGATTCTGGAAACACCATATATTTT; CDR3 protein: CASSRGDSGNTIYF
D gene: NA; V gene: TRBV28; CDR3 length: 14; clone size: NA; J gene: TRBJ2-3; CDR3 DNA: TGTGCCAGCAGACCACCAGGGGGGAGGGATACGCAGTATTTT; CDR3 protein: CASRPPGGRDTQYF
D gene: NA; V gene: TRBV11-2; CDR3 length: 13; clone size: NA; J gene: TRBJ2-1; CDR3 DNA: TGTGCCAGCCGCCCTACCTCCTACAATGAGCAGTTCTTC; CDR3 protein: CASRPTSYNEQFF
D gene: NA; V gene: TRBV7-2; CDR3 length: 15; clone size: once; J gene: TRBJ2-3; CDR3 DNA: TGTGCCAGCAGCCCGGATAGCTTGAGGGCAGATACGCAGTATTTT; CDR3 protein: CASSPDSLRADTQYF
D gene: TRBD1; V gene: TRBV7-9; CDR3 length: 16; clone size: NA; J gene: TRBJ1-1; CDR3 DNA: TGTGCCATCCCGGGGGGGACAGGGTTACTGAACACTGAAGCTTTCTTT; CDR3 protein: CAIPGGTGLLNTEAFF
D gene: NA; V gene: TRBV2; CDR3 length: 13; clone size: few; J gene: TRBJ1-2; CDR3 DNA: TGTGCCACCGCCCCGGGGGCAGGCTATGGCTACACCTTC; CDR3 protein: CATAPGAGYGYTF
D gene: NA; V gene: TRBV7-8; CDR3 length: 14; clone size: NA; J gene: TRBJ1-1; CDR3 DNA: TGTGCCAGCAGCGTACAGGGTTTCGGCACTGAAGCTTTCTTT; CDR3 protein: CASSVQGFGTEAFF
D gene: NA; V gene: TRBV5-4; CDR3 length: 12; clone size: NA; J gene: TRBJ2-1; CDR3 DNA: TGTGCCAGCAGCTTGGGGAATAATGAGCAGTTCTTC; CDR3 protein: CASSLGNNEQFF